These 27 T cell receptor beta chains were sequenced from one sample in a study of tumor-infiltrating lymphocytes in primary liver carcinoma (dated by TCRdb to about 2017). Data came from an Illumina HiSeq 2500. A constant-region primer and ProtoScript II reverse transcriptase were used to reverse-transcribe TCRbeta-specific cDNA from around 480 ng total RNA. The TCRbeta libraries were prepared through three rounds of nested multiplex PCR following a slightly modified ARM-PCR procedure. Each of the first two PCR rounds ran for approximately 10 cycles and used multiplex TRBV1-TRBV30 forward primers together with a Cbeta reverse primer. TCRdb reprocessed the public reads (quality trimming at Q25 with fastp, clone calling with MiXCR) and kept in-frame beta chains. CDR3 protein duplicates are merged, each entry listing the most common genes and DNA. A total of roughly 49,000 distinct CDR3 sequences appear in this sample, about two thirds of them only once. Jointly, the top ten make up 29% of the sample.

Total RNA and DNA were co-extracted from roughly 20-30 mg of bulk tissue with the AllPrep DNA/RNA mini kit, without cell sorting. The material sequenced was liver tumor tissue from sampling region 5. Taken with the paper, the label for cell subset or site translates to: tumor region T5, tumor centre. The receptors originated from a middle-aged man with primary liver carcinoma and hepatitis B virus infection.

A note on this clonotype: A single base separates this from a much larger clone, so it may be a read error. This CDR3 is missing its conserved last phenylalanine or tryptophan, likely due to a read error. The CDR3 bases are TGTGCCAGCAGCCCTGAAGGTAGCGGACGATACAATGAGCAGTTCCTC. Translation: CASSPEGSGRYNEQFL. The V call is TRBV28, the J call TRBJ2-1, with D perhaps TRBD2 (6 bases). CDR3 size: 16 residues. V was clipped by 6 bases and J by 4 bases, with 19 bases between them. Germline values: CDR1 MDHEN, CDR2 SYDVKM.

About this clonotype itself: Mismatch with germline at one junction end may stem from a read error. The chain joins TRBV30 to TRBJ1-1; TRBD1 is a possible D gene (5 bases). CDR3 size: 13 residues. Germline-derived CDR1 and CDR2 are GTSNPN and SVGIG (reference sequence). CDR3 sequence (DNA): TGTGTCTGGAGAAGGGGTTCGGACACTGAAGCTTCCTTT. Translating it yields CVWRRGSDTEASF.

As for this clonotype: This CDR3 is missing its conserved last phenylalanine or tryptophan, likely due to a read error. The chain couples TRBV4-1 to TRBJ2-3; the D gene is possibly TRBD2 (6 bases). Per germline, CDR1 MGHRA and CDR2 YSYEKL. The CDR3 covers 13 residues. V was clipped by 4 bases and J by 5 bases, with 10 bases between them. CDR3 coding DNA: TGCGCCAGCAGCCCGCGGGGCATAGATACGCAGTATTCT. It translates to CASSPRGIDTQYS.

With respect to this clonotype: The final CDR3 position lacks the conserved phenylalanine or tryptophan, pointing to a likely read error. The J gene is TRBJ2-2, the V gene TRBV5-1; D is unresolved. Per germline, CDR1 SGHRS and CDR2 YFSETQ. This CDR3 is 16 amino acids long. Trimming shortened V by 0 bases and J by 3 bases, and 12 bases separated the two germline ends. This CDR3 is CASSLVGRTDTGELFL. The CDR3 region has the DNA TGCGCCAGCAGCTTGGTCGGGCGAACGGACACCGGGGAGCTGTTTCTT.

As to this clonotype: This may come from a read error, since a much larger clone is one base off. The chain joins TRBV13 to TRBJ2-7; TRBD2 agrees at 8 bases. V lost 8 bases and J lost 6; bases outside the gene matches: 15. CDR1 is PRHDT, CDR2 FYEKMQ, per germline (reference sequence). CDR3 length equals 15 residues. The CDR3 reads CASGPNGRAPLEQYF. Written as DNA, the CDR3 is TGTGCCAGCGGCCCCAACGGGAGGGCCCCTCTCGAGCAGTACTTC.

By share of the sample, this clonotype is medium-sized (0.01 to 0.1%). The chain links TRBV11-2 to TRBJ1-6; D ambiguous. This CDR3 contains 16 residues. Looked up from germline, CDR1 is SGHAT and CDR2 is FQNNGV. V lost 1 base, J lost 9 bases, and 16 bases lay in between. CDR3 residues: CASSLGVSGEGSPLHF. Written as DNA, the CDR3 is TGTGCCAGCAGCTTAGGGGTCTCTGGAGAAGGTTCACCCCTCCACTTT.

With respect to this clonotype: This is likely a read error, given that the CDR3 carries no conserved phenylalanine or tryptophan at its end. Because the CDR3's place on the DNA is in doubt, the DNA is left out and the CDR3 is given as listed by TCRdb. The chain couples TRBV7-9 to TRBJ1-2. The CDR3 is 12 amino acids long, termini counted. Germline assignment: CDR1 SEHNR and CDR2 FQNEAQ (reference sequence). The CDR3: CASSRVGAGYTS.

Comment on this clonotype: With a much larger clone just one base away, this may be a read error. This chain joins TRBV6-1 and TRBJ2-2, with D perhaps TRBD2 (6 bases). Germline CDR1 reads MNHNS; CDR2 reads SASEGT. This CDR3 is 15 amino acids long. The CDR3 sequence: CASSEEQVNTGGLFF. As DNA, the CDR3 is TGTGCCAGCAGTGAGGAACAGGTGAACACCGGGGGGCTGTTTTTT.

This clonotype has a single count. Its ends do not fully match the called genes, so a read error is possible. The J gene is TRBJ2-6, the V gene TRBV11-2; D perhaps matches TRBD1 (5 bases). In germline, CDR1 is SGHAT, CDR2 FQNNGV. The CDR3 length is 15 residues. The CDR3 nucleotides are TGTGCCAGCACCCAGCCGTTGTCTGGGGCCGACGTCCTGACATTC. It specifies CASTQPLSGADVLTF.

Only a few counts were recorded for this clonotype. The chain carries TRBV11-2 and TRBJ2-1; D not resolved. Germline CDR1 and CDR2: SGHAT and FQNNGV. The CDR3 extends over 13 amino acids. V shed 5 bases and J shed 10 bases, with 15 bases lying between them. CDR3 protein: CASSLNDAHEQFF. In DNA form, the CDR3 reads TGTGCCAGCAGCCTAAATGATGCCCACGAGCAGTTCTTC.

A word on this clonotype: The conserved phenylalanine or tryptophan is not found at the CDR3 terminus, so this likely reflects a read error. CDR3 nucleotide sequence: TGCAGCGTCGAATGTGACAGGATTAGATCTTACAATGAGCAGTTCTCC. This translates into CSVECDRIRSYNEQFS. The gene calls are TRBV29-1 and TRBJ2-1, with D perhaps matching TRBD1 (6 bases). Germline loops: CDR1 SQVTM, CDR2 ANQGSEA. This CDR3 is built from 16 residues. V gave up 6 bases and J gave up 4 bases, with 22 bases separating them.

Concerning this clonotype itself: At one of its ends the junction is not consistent with the germline gene, which may arise from a read error. This chain uses TRBV11-2 with TRBJ2-7; 8 bases agree with TRBD2. The CDR3 is 13 residues long. Germline-derived CDR1 and CDR2 are SGHAT and FQNNGV. CDR3 DNA sequence: TGTGCCAGCAGCAAACGGACTAGCTCCGAGCAATACTTC. This encodes CASSKRTSSEQYF.

In the case of this clonotype: Because it lacks the conserved phenylalanine or tryptophan at the end, this CDR3 is likely a read error. The rearrangement joins TRBV6-2 or TRBV6-3 to TRBJ1-2, with D unclear. The V and J ends lost 5 bases and 4 bases respectively, with 11 bases between them. Germline CDR1 and CDR2: MNHEY and SVGEGT. The CDR3 length is 13 residues. CDR3 protein: CASSGGRLYGYTI. The CDR3 DNA sequence: TGTGCCAGCAGTGGCGGAAGACTCTATGGCTACACCATC.

Points on this clonotype: A read error may account for a junction end that differs from germline. The chain couples TRBV6-1 to TRBJ2-7; perhaps TRBD2 as D (5 bases). The CDR3 is 14 residues long. Germline V CDR1 and CDR2: MNHNS, SASEGT. CDR3: CASSERDSAYKQYF. The DNA of the CDR3 is TGTGCCAGCAGTGAACGAGATAGCGCCTACAAGCAGTACTTC.

With respect to this clonotype: An end of the junction differs from the germline gene, which may be a read error. The J gene is TRBJ1-6, the V gene TRBV11-2; TRBD1 aligns across 9 bases. The V gene's germline CDR1 is SGHAT and CDR2 FQNNGV. This CDR3 has 14 amino acids. CDR3 sequence: CTSNLQGANSPLHF. The CDR3 DNA sequence: TGTACCAGCAATTTACAGGGGGCGAATTCACCCCTCCACTTT. The full variable domain, completed using reference TRBV11-2 and TRBJ1-6, is EAGVAQSPRYKIIEKRQSVAFWCNPISGHATLYWYQQILGQGPKLLIQFQNNGVVDDSQLPKDRFSAERLKGVDSTLKIQPAKLEDSAVYLCTSNLQGANSPLHFGNGTRLTVT.

About this clonotype: A junction boundary mismatches the germline segment, possibly from a read error. The chain recombines TRBV4-1 with TRBJ1-5; D unclear. Germline CDR1 is MGHRA and CDR2 is YSYEKL. The length of the CDR3 is 15 residues. The CDR3 bases are TGCGCCAGCAGCCAAGATGGAGGGAGCAATCAGTCCCATCATTTT. This gives the protein CASSQDGGSNQSHHF.

Concerning this clonotype: This CDR3 is missing its conserved last phenylalanine or tryptophan, likely due to a read error. The chain carries TRBV5-1 and TRBJ1-2; unclear D gene. This CDR3 is built from 13 residues. The germline gives CDR1 SGHRS, CDR2 YFSETQ. This chain's CDR3 is CVSSFGGNYGYTI. Here the CDR3 DNA reads TGCGTCAGCAGCTTCGGTGGAAACTATGGCTACACCATC.

Concerning this clonotype: Given the absence of the conserved phenylalanine or tryptophan at the CDR3 end, a read error is likely. The V call is TRBV6-5, the J call TRBJ2-1; TRBD2 agrees at 15 bases. Germline-derived CDR1 and CDR2 are MNHEY and SVGAGI. V was pared by 2 bases and J by 8 bases, with 4 bases of the junction left unmatched. The CDR3 sequence is 16 residues long. CDR3: CASSYTGLAGGDEQFI. In DNA, the CDR3 is TGTGCCAGCAGTTACACGGGACTAGCGGGGGGTGATGAGCAGTTCATC.

In regard to this clonotype: An end of the junction does not agree with germline; a read error may underlie this. The chain employs TRBV6-1 and TRBJ1-1; perhaps TRBD1 as D (6 bases). Per the germline V gene, CDR1 is MNHNS and CDR2 is SASEGT. The CDR3 spans 14 residues. The CDR3 sequence is CASSELQGSTGAFF. The CDR3 DNA follows: TGTGCCAGTAGTGAATTACAGGGAAGTACTGGAGCTTTCTTT.

This clonotype was recorded a few times. This may be a read error: a much more frequent sequence differs by one nucleotide. This chain joins TRBV10-3 and TRBJ2-3; 13 nucleotides agree with TRBD2. This CDR3 is built from 15 residues. The germline V gene has CDR1 ENHRY and CDR2 SYGVKD. Trimming at V came to 7 bases and at J to 3 bases, leaving 4 bases not matched to a gene. The CDR3 DNA reads TGTGCCATCAATGGGACTAGCGGGATTACAGATACGCAGTATTTT. It is translated as CAINGTSGITDTQYF.

This chain connects TRBV10-1 to TRBJ2-3; a possible D gene is TRBD2 (7 bases). The CDR3 extends over 14 amino acids. Germline V gene lookup returns CDR1 WNHNN and CDR2 SYGVQD (reference sequence). V lost 6 bases and J lost 6, with 16 bases in between. The CDR3 region is CASSEGGGLDTQYF. The CDR3 region has the DNA TGCGCCAGCAGCGAGGGAGGGGGGCTTGATACGCAGTATTTT.

The J gene is TRBJ2-2, the V gene TRBV12-3 or TRBV12-4; tentative D call: TRBD1 (5 bases). V lost 6 bases, J lost 13 bases, and 18 bases lay in between. This CDR3 region has 13 residues. This chain's CDR3 is CASSYRNTWGLFF. DNA of the CDR3: TGTGCCAGCAGCTACAGGAACACCTGGGGGCTGTTTTTT.

With respect to this clonotype: It may be a read error: a sequence one base away is much more abundant. The DNA of the CDR3 is TGTGACAGCAGTTTAAACAGGATAAACGAAAAACTGTTTTTT. Translating gives CDSSLNRINEKLFF. The V and J genes are TRBV28 and TRBJ1-4, with a weak D call TRBD1 (5 bases). From germline, CDR1 is MDHEN and CDR2 SYDVKM. The CDR3 totals 14 residues.

This clonotype was counted at least ten times. The chain links TRBV14 to TRBJ2-3; 12 nucleotides align to TRBD2. Looked up from germline, CDR1 is SGHDN and CDR2 is FVKESK. The CDR3 is 15 residues long. V lost 1 base to trimming and J lost 5 bases; unmatched junction nucleotides: 1. The CDR3 coding sequence is TGTGCCAGCAGCCAAGGGACTAGCGGGATAGATACGCAGTATTTT. It specifies CASSQGTSGIDTQYF.

This chain joins TRBV10-3 and TRBJ1-3, with 9 bases identical to TRBD1. The CDR3 runs 18 residues. The germline V gene has CDR1 ENHRY and CDR2 SYGVKD. The CDR3 nucleotides read TGTGTCACCACCGGCGGGACAGGGATGGGTGGCTCTGGAAACACCATATATTTT. Translating it yields CVTTGGTGMGGSGNTIYF.

The rearrangement uses TRBV6-6 and TRBJ2-2; TRBD2 might be the D (5 bases). V shed 6 bases and J shed 11 bases, with 16 bases lying between them. Looked up from germline, CDR1 is MNHNY and CDR2 is SVGAGI (reference sequence). There are 13 residues in the CDR3. The CDR3 loop reads CASRDSNSGELFF. CDR3 in DNA: TGTGCCAGCAGAGACTCGAACAGCGGAGAGCTGTTTTTT.

V usage is TRBV12-3 or TRBV12-4 and J usage is TRBJ2-3; tentative D call: TRBD2 (6 bases). V was cut by 4 bases and J by 6 bases, with 20 bases left in between. CDR3 length: 16 amino acids. This CDR3 is CASSSGLKDGTDTQYF. DNA for the CDR3: TGTGCCAGCAGTTCCGGACTAAAGGATGGTACGGATACGCAGTATTTT.